This T cell receptor (beta chain) derives from a study of cytomegalovirus exposure and HLA in healthy donors (dated by TCRdb to the late 2010s). The study in broad terms: In an earlier analysis of several hundred of the donors, 250 to 350 Gb of sequence data and approximately 100 million unique TCR beta sequences from 180 million or so T cells were reported. To predict cytomegalovirus infection status, the study brought together high-throughput TCR immunosequencing, statistical association of individual TCRs with disease status, and machine learning. Rather than drawing on any new phenotypic data, the later analysis identified candidate immune exposures from TCR beta sequences and the way those sequences occurred across donors. All discovery cohort repertoires had been generated on a single sequencing platform. A later analysis re-analyzed previously published TCR beta repertoires from 550 to 700 donors and added high-resolution HLA genotyping to study TCR occurrence patterns. The genetic ancestry cluster associated with self-reported Caucasian donors included over 80% of the roughly 390 genotyped donors. An earlier analysis of 500 to 650 of the donors applied high-throughput TCR beta sequencing to assess whether each TCR beta V gene segment acted as functional or pseudogenic. The study profiled the T cell repertoires of 550 to 700 subjects by immunosequencing and related them to cytomegalovirus serostatus. An early release that covered around 590 HLA-typed donors contained around 300 gigabases of sequencing data and 70 million to 100 million unique TCR sequences. Both class I and class II loci were covered by HLA typing, at four-digit resolution. Four or five DR-DQ haplotypes were handled as single units for association and clustering, since linkage in the cohort was strong. In a later genetic analysis, genome-wide SNP genotypes for about 55% of the roughly 700 donors were used, and that subset was treated as a discovery cohort. Typing coverage differed by locus: A, B, C, DRB1 and DQB1 were typed in roughly 620-640 donors, DQA1 in 500 to 550, DPA1 in 600 to 610, and DPB1 in 400 to 480. Donor age, sex, ethnicity and CMV serostatus were collected together with the repertoire data. In addition to the first cohort of around 670 subjects, a separate validation cohort of approximately 130 different subjects was used. The aim of the study was to test whether cataloging public T cell receptors could identify signatures of past pathogen exposure. Among around 400 genotyped donors of the cohort, an average of 235,054 unique TCR beta nucleotide sequences were sequenced per donor, about a sixth of them non-productive. The paper as a whole reports these results and caveats: In vitro tests confirmed that a few of the cytomegalovirus-associated TCR beta chains recognize cytomegalovirus antigens. In a later analysis, several top co-occurrence clusters were reported to appear linked to parvovirus B19, influenza, CMV and Epstein-Barr virus. Because HLA typing was missing for some donors at each locus, association tests included only the typed subset. In an earlier analysis of more than 450 of the donors, most TCR beta V segments were observed in productive rearrangements about 87% or about 30% of the time, broadly matching IMGT annotations. According to a later analysis, TCR association rates differed among HLA loci, with DRB1 alleles showing the most associated TCRs and HLA-C alleles showing the fewest. Only TCR beta chains were sequenced in this cohort, and the absence of alpha or paired-chain data limited detectable features. Sequencing depth was assumed to be roughly uniform across donors in the presence/absence analyses, though that assumption may not hold. It was suggested by the authors that the approach could potentially be generalized to other disease states and immunological phenotypes. For the cohort, immune exposure information was limited to CMV serostatus. Because counts were too low, roughly 17 rarely observed V segments, including chromosome 9 orphons, were left out of the earlier analysis of about 500 of the donors. A group of highly shared sequence variants was considered likely to be a technical artifact of the sequencing pipeline. In the study, 150 to 200 TCR beta chains were listed as associated with cytomegalovirus. A further reported finding was that TCR beta sequences accurately predicted the HLA-A and HLA-B alleles for most subjects in the first cohort. Specific HLA alleles were associated with 15,000 to 20,000 TCR beta sequences at a false discovery rate of 0.05 in a later analysis. Correlated functional status among segregating V segments might reflect linkage disequilibrium, but an unknown experimental factor could not be ruled out. While some public TCRs were present in many individuals, most TCR sequences turned up only very rarely across donors. In a later genetic analysis, fewer N-insertions in productive TCRs were reported among donors in an Asian-associated ancestry cluster than the roughly 640-donor mean. In a later genetic analysis, a missense DCLRE1C variant was associated with V-gene and J-gene trimming of TCR beta chains, and the association was replicated in an independent cohort. The classifier was reported to diagnose cytomegalovirus status with high specificity and sensitivity in both the original and validation cohorts. When HLA alleles, especially DR and DQ, strongly co-occurred, TCR associations were difficult to assign to individual alleles. A later analysis found that most CMV-associated TCR beta chains appeared HLA-restricted, with HLA associations seemingly driven largely by CMV exposure. Some IMGT-functional V segments, including TRBV6-2 and TRBV6-3, could not be told apart with the 87-base-pair reads, so those segments were excluded. In a later analysis, HLA-associated TCR beta chains were found to be more clonally expanded and to have lower generation probabilities than equally common non-associated chains.

The germline V gene provides CDR1 MNHEY and CDR2 SVGAGI. The germline ends are 15 bases apart after V is trimmed by 6 bases and J by 6 bases. The CDR3 holds 13 amino acids from the cysteine to the phenylalanine. Of the read, only the CDR3 DNA is kept; its 39 bases are in frame from base 1. The cohort comprised 670 or so healthy bone marrow donors. All cohort members were sampled while nominally healthy, although unrecorded immune exposures were likely present. The donor was CMV seropositive and belonged to the group of over 250 seropositive cohort members. Every donor gave a peripheral blood sample, and the peripheral blood mononuclear cells from that sample were used for TCR beta sequencing. Genomic DNA was extracted from the blood cell samples with the Qiagen DNeasy Blood Extraction Kit. The library was generated by the immunoSEQ multiplex PCR assay. A mixture of 60 forward primers for TCR Vbeta segments and 13 reverse primers for TCR Jbeta segments was used in the multiplex PCR. Amplification of the CDR3 region of rearranged TCR beta genes was performed with a multiplex PCR assay on genomic DNA. Amplified TCR beta libraries were sequenced as 87-base-pair reads on the Illumina HiSeq System. The paper's data handling went like this. A later analysis tallied 70 million to 100 million unique TCR beta chains across the 666 repertoires, and some 12 million of those chains were shared by two or more donors. Raw reads were error-corrected and collapsed into unique sequences with a nearest-neighbor algorithm that merged closely related sequences to remove PCR and sequencing errors. V, D and J gene segments were assigned by aligning CDR3 sequences to IMGT reference sequences. For a sequence to be retained, at least a six-nucleotide match to both a V gene segment and a J gene segment was required. Rearrangements were called productive when the CDR3 lacked stop codons and stayed in frame with V and J; all others were non-productive. Following IMGT convention, CDR3 was defined as the stretch from the second conserved V-encoded cysteine to the conserved J-encoded phenylalanine. Sequences without an unambiguous match to a single V gene segment were excluded from the earlier analysis of about 600 of the donors. An earlier analysis of 587 of the donors classified V segments as functional when productive rearrangements were above 56.7% and as segregating when the standard deviation between donors was above 5%. A statistical classification framework was built for diagnosing cytomegalovirus status from the catalog of TCR beta chain sequences. In a later analysis, TCR nucleotide sequences were compared against IMGT/GENE-DB human TR gene sequences so that V and J genes could be assigned. A later analysis assigned CDR3 sequences and most-parsimonious VDJ recombination scenarios with the TCRdist pipeline. A later analysis defined each TCR beta chain by its CDR3 amino acid sequence plus V-gene family, and excluded reads lacking a unique V-gene family. A later analysis removed 500 to 650 highly shared, low-generation-probability nucleotide sequences to deal with suspected cross-contamination and a sequencing artifact. In a later analysis, a clonal expansion index was calculated for each public chain from normalized within-repertoire ranks of inferred template counts. In a later analysis, generation probabilities were computed using a VDJ recombination model fitted to out-of-frame rearrangements, and the results were checked against IGoR. In a later analysis, TCR-TCR, TCR-HLA and TCR-CMV co-occurrence was scored with hypergeometric tests, and a repertoire-size bias correction was applied to TCR pairs. False discovery rates were estimated in a later analysis by permuting HLA or CMV assignments 20 times. In a later analysis, co-occurring TCRs were grouped using DBSCAN, and TCRdist sequence similarity was added for clustering within HLA-allele-positive subsets. Co-occurrence clustering excluded repertoires with fewer than 30,000 or more than 120,000 public chains, plus five with anomalous nucleotide sharing. TCRdb mirrors the immuneACCESS table, restricted to in-frame sequences. Some clones are absent from its copies; in checked studies, under half trace to an unresolved V gene, and the reason for the others is unknown. V and J calls plus clone size are reproduced from that table; the DNA served to infer D and trimming. In this sample the table shows over 120,000 clones, more than 75% of which occur a single time. The ten most abundant clones make up about 2.2% of the sample.

To note about this clone: Its antigen is not yet known. Nothing much larger sits one base from this clone, and base qualities are not available.

This sequence uses TRBV6-5 and TRBJ2-7; the D gene is perhaps TRBD1, from 5 matching bases. The clonotype originates from a woman under 30 in good health and CMV-seropositive. The specimen sequenced was PBMCs. CDR3 sequence: CASSPSRDGEQYF. In nucleotide form, the sequence is TGTGCCAGCAGCCCCTCCAGGGATGGCGAGCAGTACTTC.